The 25 T cell receptor beta chains presented below share a single source sample, sequenced in a study of T-cell reconstitution after alpha-beta-depleted transplantation in children. The TCRbeta library incorporated unique molecular identifiers. In TCRdb, the PCR reads were re-called with MiXCR into one record per CDR3 protein. The table includes about a million distinct CDR3 sequences, roughly 29% detected once. Material: PBMCs, mostly from graft donor cells, obtained 360 days after TCRalphabeta/CD19-depleted stem cell transplant. Receptor source: a boy in the first two years of life who had a stem cell transplant for SCID, so the T cells may come from the graft donor.

The V and J genes are TRBV5-1 and TRBJ2-7; D possibly uses TRBD1 or TRBD2 (6 bases each). The V and J ends lost 4 bases and 2 bases respectively, with 16 bases between them. The CDR3 loop spans 15 amino acids. Germline V lookup: CDR1 SGHRS, CDR2 YFSETQ. The CDR3 nucleotides read TGCGCCAGCAGCCCCGGTAAGGGGGGACCCTACGAGCAGTACTTC. As protein: CASSPGKGGPYEQYF.

This clonotype was counted between two and nine times. V and J are TRBV4-2 and TRBJ1-1; D unclear. The CDR3 totals 17 residues. The germline CDR1 and CDR2 sequences are LGHNA and YNFKEQ. Trimming removed 0 bases from V and 0 bases from J, with 14 bases in between. The CDR3 protein is CASSQDSYSGLNTEAFF. CDR3 DNA: TGTGCCAGCAGCCAAGATTCCTATAGCGGGTTGAACACTGAAGCTTTCTTT.

This clonotype was detected only a few times. The J gene is TRBJ2-3, the V gene TRBV4-1; D could derive from TRBD1 or TRBD2 (6 bases each). Germline V gene lookup returns CDR1 MGHRA and CDR2 YSYEKL. The CDR3 has 18 residues. V was shortened by 0 bases and J by 2 bases, with 18 bases between the two germline ends. This CDR3 is CASSQEFLSGAFTDTQYF. In DNA form, the CDR3 reads TGCGCCAGCAGCCAAGAATTCCTATCGGGGGCCTTCACAGATACGCAGTATTTT.

The chain recombines TRBV7-8 with TRBJ2-7, with 7 bases aligning to TRBD2. The germline V gene encodes CDR1 SGHVS and CDR2 FQNEAQ. Trimming cost V 5 bases and J 4 bases; bases outside gene matches: 5. The CDR3 covers 13 residues. CDR3 in amino acids: CASSLERDYEQYF. As DNA, the CDR3 is TGTGCCAGCAGCCTAGAGCGGGATTACGAGCAGTACTTC.

V and J are TRBV5-1 and TRBJ2-1; TRBD2 matches at 8 bases. The length of the CDR3 is 19 residues. Germline V gives CDR1 SGHRS, CDR2 YFSETQ. Losses at the gene ends were 0 bases for V and 0 bases for J; bases not matched to a gene: 11. CDR3 region: CASSLAGAGAPPSYNEQFF. In DNA, the CDR3 is TGCGCCAGCAGCTTGGCAGGAGCGGGGGCCCCCCCCTCCTACAATGAGCAGTTCTTC. Full variable domain (remainder filled in from reference TRBV5-1 and TRBJ2-1): KAGVTQTPRYLIKTRGQQVTLSCSPISGHRSVSWYQQTPGQGLQFLFEYFSETQRNKGNFPGRFSGRQFSNSRSEMNVSTLELGDSALYLCASSLAGAGAPPSYNEQFFGPGTRLTVL.

A few counts support this clonotype. The rearrangement uses TRBV10-3 and TRBJ1-3; no definite D call. The CDR3 is made up of 15 amino acids. V was shortened by 3 bases and J by 2 bases, with 11 bases between the two germline ends. Per the germline V gene, CDR1 is ENHRY and CDR2 is SYGVKD. CDR3 DNA: TGTGCCATCAGTGACCGCAGTAGGACTGGAAACACCATATATTTT. Translating gives CAISDRSRTGNTIYF.

J is TRBJ2-7 and V is TRBV18; 11 nucleotides match TRBD2. In germline, CDR1 is KGHSH, CDR2 LQKENI. V shed 6 bases, J shed 1 base, and the junction held 8 bases outside the gene matches. The length of the CDR3 is 16 residues. CDR3 region: CASSNIAGGPSYEQYF. CDR3 nucleotide sequence: TGTGCCAGCTCCAACATAGCGGGGGGGCCTTCCTACGAGCAGTACTTC.

This chain joins TRBV28 and TRBJ1-2; a possible D gene is TRBD1 (5 bases). The CDR3 is 11 residues long. Looked up from germline, CDR1 is MDHEN and CDR2 is SYDVKM. The germline V and J ends were trimmed by 8 bases and 8 bases, with 12 bases remaining between them. CDR3 DNA: TGTGCCAGCGGGGCTGAGTGGGGCTACACCTTC. This encodes CASGAEWGYTF.

There are a few counts of this clonotype. The chain recombines TRBV7-9 with TRBJ2-3, with D perhaps matching TRBD2 (5 bases). Germline V gives CDR1 SEHNR, CDR2 FQNEAQ (reference sequence). The CDR3 extends over 14 amino acids. The ends were cut back, 4 bases at V and 7 bases at J, with 15 bases in the middle. This chain's CDR3 is CASSSLLGGYTQYF. The CDR3 nucleotides read TGTGCCAGCAGCTCGCTGCTCGGAGGATATACGCAGTATTTT.

This clonotype was counted ten times or more. This rearrangement joins TRBV4-2 to TRBJ2-2; weak D call: TRBD1 (5 bases). Germline CDR1 LGHNA, CDR2 YNFKEQ. The V gene lost 0 bases and the J gene lost 4 bases, with 12 bases spanning the gap. This CDR3 spans 16 amino acids. CDR3 residues: CASSQDRAGITGELFF. As DNA, the CDR3 is TGTGCCAGCAGCCAAGATCGGGCAGGGATCACCGGGGAGCTGTTTTTT.

The chain carries TRBV9 and TRBJ2-1; TRBD1 might be the D (5 bases). Trimming left V 5 bases short and J 8 bases short, with 11 bases between. The CDR3 is made up of 12 amino acids. CDR1 and CDR2 (germline): SGDLS, YYNGEE. DNA of the CDR3: TGTGCCAGCAGGGGGCTAACGGATGAGCAGTTCTTC. This translates into CASRGLTDEQFF.

The chain links TRBV12-3 or TRBV12-4 to TRBJ2-5; 9 positions match TRBD1. CDR3 length: 16 residues. The trim removed 6 bases at V and 4 bases at J, leaving 12 bases unmatched. CDR3 sequence: CASSLRRTGAGETQYF. As DNA, the CDR3 is TGTGCCAGCAGCCTTCGTAGGACAGGGGCTGGAGAGACCCAGTACTTC.

V usage is TRBV5-6 and J usage is TRBJ2-1; 9 bases match TRBD2. The CDR3 runs 18 residues. The germline CDR1 and CDR2 sequences are SGHDT and YYEEEE. The junction had 20 bases not matched to a gene; V was cut back by 5 bases and J by 8 bases. CDR3 DNA sequence: TGTGCCAGCAGTTCACCGGGACTAGCCTATGGTGTACGTCATGAGCAGTTCTTC. The encoded protein is CASSSPGLAYGVRHEQFF.

This clonotype was picked up a small number of times. The rearrangement links TRBV9 to TRBJ2-7, with 10 nucleotides matching TRBD2. Germline-derived CDR1 and CDR2 are SGDLS and YYNGEE. V lost 0 bases and J lost 2; bases outside the gene matches: 2. The CDR3 is 15 residues long. CDR3 region: CASSVELAGPYEQYF. CDR3 DNA sequence: TGTGCCAGCAGCGTAGAACTAGCGGGACCCTACGAGCAGTACTTC.

This clonotype was seen more than once but under ten times. This rearrangement joins TRBV5-1 to TRBJ2-7; D might be TRBD1 or TRBD2, each matching 6 bases. Germline V gene data show CDR1 as SGHRS and CDR2 as YFSETQ. The CDR3 is 14 amino acids. The V end was cut by 4 bases, the J end by 0 bases, with 11 bases between. The CDR3 bases are TGCGCCAGCAGCATTCGGGGGCCCTCCTACGAGCAGTACTTC. Its translation: CASSIRGPSYEQYF.

The chain employs TRBV12-3 or TRBV12-4 and TRBJ2-7; TRBD2 matches 12 bases. The V gene end was trimmed by 5 bases and the J gene end by 0 bases; junction bases not matched to a gene: 5. This CDR3 has 16 amino acids. The CDR3 region has the DNA TGTGCCAGCAGTCCCGTGACTAGCGGGGGCTCCTACGAGCAGTACTTC. Translating gives CASSPVTSGGSYEQYF.

Ten or more counts support this clonotype. A much larger clone is a single base away; this may be a read error. The chain has TRBV5-1 and TRBJ2-5; D unresolved. This CDR3 is 11 amino acids long. Germline assignment: CDR1 SGHRS and CDR2 YFSETQ. Trimming removed 3 bases from V and 3 bases from J, with 3 bases in between. CDR3 DNA sequence: TGCGCCAGCAGCTGGGAAGAGACCCAGTACTTC. Residues: CASSWEETQYF.

Only a few counts were recorded for this clonotype. V gene TRBV28 combines with J gene TRBJ2-7; D gene ambiguous. Germline CDR1 and CDR2: MDHEN and SYDVKM. The CDR3 has 15 amino acids. V dropped 6 bases and J dropped 0 bases, with 15 bases sitting between them. The CDR3 region is CASRPHPWASYEQYF. For the CDR3, the DNA is TGTGCCAGCAGGCCCCATCCTTGGGCCTCCTACGAGCAGTACTTC.

In this sample, this clonotype turned up a few times. The chain carries TRBV4-1 and TRBJ2-7; a weak D match, TRBD1 (5 bases). Germline V gives CDR1 MGHRA, CDR2 YSYEKL. CDR3 length: 14 amino acids. Trimming stripped 1 base from V and 3 bases from J, with 10 bases between. Here the CDR3 reads CASSQGLTGYEQYF. CDR3 bases: TGCGCCAGCAGCCAAGGGTTAACAGGCTACGAGCAGTACTTC.

This clonotype was detected only a few times. This chain connects TRBV10-3 to TRBJ1-1; 7 nucleotides line up with TRBD1. This CDR3 region has 17 residues. The germline V gene has CDR1 ENHRY and CDR2 SYGVKD. With 0 bases clipped from V and 1 base from J, the junction kept 8 bases outside the gene matches. The CDR3 is CAISESSRGKGNTEAFF. DNA of the CDR3: TGTGCCATCAGTGAGTCGTCCAGGGGGAAGGGGAACACTGAAGCTTTCTTT.

V usage is TRBV29-1 and J usage is TRBJ2-7, with TRBD1 identical over 8 bases. V was clipped by 0 bases and J by 0 bases; unmatched bases: 4. The CDR3 length is 15 residues. Germline V gives CDR1 SQVTM, CDR2 ANQGSEA. The CDR3 here is CSVEDGGQVSYEQYF. The CDR3 nucleotides read TGCAGCGTTGAAGATGGGGGACAGGTCTCCTACGAGCAGTACTTC.

V gene TRBV5-1 combines with J gene TRBJ1-1; D uncertain. V dropped 2 bases and J dropped 5 bases, with 19 bases sitting between them. The CDR3 spans 16 residues. Per the germline V gene, CDR1 is SGHRS and CDR2 is YFSETQ. This CDR3 is CASSLEGLMSGTEAFF. The CDR3 DNA sequence: TGCGCCAGCAGCTTAGAAGGTCTGATGTCGGGTACTGAAGCTTTCTTT.

This clonotype was seen a handful of times. The gene calls are TRBV4-3 and TRBJ2-3, with D maybe TRBD2 (6 bases). Germline CDR1 reads LGHNA; CDR2 reads YSLEER. CDR3 length: 15 amino acids. V dropped 4 bases and J dropped 6 bases, with 17 bases sitting between them. DNA of the CDR3: TGCGCCAGCAGCCGGTCGAGTACGGGGGTGGATACGCAGTATTTT. It yields the protein CASSRSSTGVDTQYF.

This clonotype showed up many times. The V gene is TRBV15, the J gene TRBJ2-4; 8 bases line up with TRBD2. The CDR3 covers 15 residues. Per germline, CDR1 LNHNV and CDR2 YYDKDF (reference sequence). Unmatched junction bases numbered 13, after V lost 5 bases and J lost 10 bases. The CDR3 coding sequence is TGTGCCACCAGCGATGGACTAGCCGGGTTGTGGATTCAGTACTTC. Translation: CATSDGLAGLWIQYF. Filled out from reference TRBV15 and TRBJ2-4, the complete variable domain reads DAMVIQNPRYQVTQFGKPVTLSCSQTLNHNVMYWYQQKSSQAPKLLFHYYDKDFNNEADTPDNFQSRRPNTSFCFLDIRSPGLGDTAMYLCATSDGLAGLWIQYFGAGTRLSVL.

A few counts support this clonotype. The gene calls are TRBV3-1 and TRBJ2-7, with 9 bases identical to TRBD2. The V segment lost 3 bases and the J segment 3 bases; nucleotides outside the gene matches: 6. The CDR3 is 15 residues long. The germline gives CDR1 LGHDT, CDR2 YNNKEL (reference sequence). CDR3 DNA: TGTGCCAGCAGCCACTTAGCGGGGGCCCTCTACGAGCAGTACTTC. It yields the protein CASSHLAGALYEQYF.